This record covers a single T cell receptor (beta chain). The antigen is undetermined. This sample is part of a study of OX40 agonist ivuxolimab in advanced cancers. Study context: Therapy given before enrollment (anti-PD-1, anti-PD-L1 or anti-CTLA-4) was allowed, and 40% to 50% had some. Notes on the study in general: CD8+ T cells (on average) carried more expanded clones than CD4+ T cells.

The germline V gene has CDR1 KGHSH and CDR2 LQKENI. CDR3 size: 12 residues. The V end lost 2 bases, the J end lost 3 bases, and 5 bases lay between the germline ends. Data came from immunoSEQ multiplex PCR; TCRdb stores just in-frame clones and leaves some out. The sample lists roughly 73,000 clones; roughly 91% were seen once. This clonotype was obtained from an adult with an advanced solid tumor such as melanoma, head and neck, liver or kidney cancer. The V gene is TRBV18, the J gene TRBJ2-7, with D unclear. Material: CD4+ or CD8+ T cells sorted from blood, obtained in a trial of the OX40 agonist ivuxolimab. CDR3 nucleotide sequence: TGTGCCAGCTCACCATCGGACTACGAGCAGTACTTC. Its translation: CASSPSDYEQYF.